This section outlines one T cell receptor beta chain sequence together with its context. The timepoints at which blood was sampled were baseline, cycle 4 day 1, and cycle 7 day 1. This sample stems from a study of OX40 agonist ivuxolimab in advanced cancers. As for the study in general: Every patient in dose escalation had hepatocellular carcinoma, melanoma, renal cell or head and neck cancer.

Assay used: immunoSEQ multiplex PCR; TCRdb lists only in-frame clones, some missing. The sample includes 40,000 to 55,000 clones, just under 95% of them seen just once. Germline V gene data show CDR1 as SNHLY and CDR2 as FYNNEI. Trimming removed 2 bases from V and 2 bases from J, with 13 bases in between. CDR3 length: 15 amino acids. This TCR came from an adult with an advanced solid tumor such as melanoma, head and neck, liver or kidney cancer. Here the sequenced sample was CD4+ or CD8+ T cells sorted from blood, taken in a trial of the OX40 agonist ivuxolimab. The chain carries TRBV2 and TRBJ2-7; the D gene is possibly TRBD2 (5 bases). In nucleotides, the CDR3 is TGTGCCAGCAGTGAATCCTCGGGATCCCCCTACGAGCAGTACTTC. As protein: CASSESSGSPYEQYF.